One T cell receptor (beta chain) is described in this entry. Its antigen remains unknown. Clones were sequenced by immunoSEQ multiplex PCR, and TCRdb holds only the in-frame ones, with some missing. There are about 190,000 clones in the sample; about nine tenths occur only once, and roughly 0.99% lies in the top ten. These data belong to a study of T cell responses to AZD1222 COVID-19 vaccine. Study context: Pooling was applied to second doses at about 4 or about 12 weeks. Study results and limitations: The donors showed a predominance of white British ancestry and of females, with possible underestimation of clonal diversity. Spike-wide coverage was observed for vaccine-associated CD4 TCRs, with dominant responses at 160-218 and 743-854. Two AZD1222 doses significantly raised spike-specific TCR breadth and depth over controls.

The sample here was peripheral blood, taken on day 0 of AZD1222 vaccination. The sequence was obtained from an adult in good health.

The CDR3 spells CASSPTSGATDTQYF. The CDR3 DNA is TGTGCCAGCAGCCCAACTAGCGGGGCCACAGATACGCAGTATTTT. The chain combines TRBV7-7 with TRBJ2-3; 10 bases align to TRBD2. J gave up 2 bases and V 5 bases, and 4 bases lay outside the gene matches. Germline CDR1 and CDR2: SSHAT and FNYEAQ (reference sequence). The CDR3 consists of 15 residues.